This is a list of T cell receptor beta chains from one sample in a study of glioma-infiltrating T cells. TCRdb redid the calling of the multiplex PCR reads with MiXCR, one entry per CDR3 protein. Found here are around 150,000 distinct CDR3 sequences, approximately 40% of them singletons; the top ten hold over 15%. The specimen sequenced was glioma tissue, nonneoplastic brain tissue, or PBMCs (not recorded which). These receptors were obtained from a human donor with low-grade glioma or glioblastoma, undergoing nonglioma brain surgery, or in good health (not recorded which). CDR3s include the opening cysteine and the closing phenylalanine or tryptophan. A D gene is named only where the DNA matches it firmly. Size is stated for part of the rows, as once, few or many counts, or as a class when the clone is expanded.

j_call d_call clone_size v_call cdr3_aa cdr3_nt
TRBJ1-2 TRBD1 . TRBV2 CASSIRTGINYGYTF TGTGCCAGCAGTATCAGGACAGGAATTAACTATGGCTACACCTTC
TRBJ2-3 TRBD2 . TRBV15 CATSSHSGGRTDTQYF TGTGCCACCAGCTCACATAGCGGGGGCCGCACAGATACGCAGTATTTT
TRBJ1-6 . . TRBV19 CASSQDPGYNSPLHF TGTGCCAGTAGCCAAGACCCGGGGTATAATTCACCCCTCCACTTT
TRBJ1-2 . . TRBV7-6 CARSFGGAYGYTF TGTGCCCGCAGCTTCGGGGGGGCGTATGGCTACACCTTC
TRBJ1-6 TRBD1 few TRBV6-1 CASSSRGTNSPLHF TGTGCCAGCAGTTCCAGGGGGACAAATTCACCCCTCCACTTT
TRBJ1-4 . few TRBV6-1 CASSYRGTNEKLFF TGTGCCAGCAGTTATCGGGGGACTAATGAAAAACTGTTTTTT
TRBJ2-3 TRBD2 few TRBV24-1 CATRANGGNTDTQYF TGTGCCACCAGAGCAAACGGGGGGAACACAGATACGCAGTATTTT
TRBJ2-1 TRBD1 many TRBV6-6 CASSYQDRGSGEQFF TGTGCCAGCAGTTACCAAGACAGGGGGAGTGGGGAGCAGTTCTTC
TRBJ1-2 . few TRBV20-1 CSASRQGNYGYTF TGCAGTGCTAGTCGGCAGGGCAACTATGGCTACACCTTC
TRBJ2-7 TRBD1 . TRBV27 CASSLSHRGLEQYF TGTGCCAGCAGTTTATCGCACAGGGGGCTCGAGCAGTACTTC
TRBJ1-2 TRBD1 . TRBV7-2 CASSQTSGQGNGYTF TGTGCCAGCAGCCAGACCAGCGGACAGGGTAATGGCTACACCTTC
TRBJ1-1 TRBD1 . TRBV29-1 CSVWTGRENTEAFF TGCAGCGTATGGACAGGGAGGGAGAACACTGAAGCTTTCTTT
TRBJ1-1 . . TRBV20-1 CSARIPGTGNTEAFF TGCAGTGCTAGGATCCCAGGGACGGGGAACACTGAAGCTTTCTTT
TRBJ1-2 TRBD1 . TRBV20-1 CSARDPTGGYGYTF TGCAGTGCTAGAGATCCGACAGGGGGCTATGGCTACACCTTC
TRBJ2-2 . few TRBV28 CASSLSQGTGELFF TGTGCCAGCAGTTTGTCTCAGGGAACCGGGGAGCTGTTTTTT
TRBJ1-5 . few TRBV28 CASTGRENQPQHF TGTGCCAGCACGGGCAGGGAAAATCAGCCCCAGCATTTT
TRBJ2-5 TRBD2 few TRBV6-1 CASSWTSGGVYQETQYF TGTGCCAGCAGTTGGACTAGCGGGGGAGTCTACCAAGAGACCCAGTACTTC
TRBJ2-1 . . TRBV7-2 CASSLSGTPSVNEQFF TGTGCCAGCAGCTTATCCGGGACTCCCTCGGTGAATGAGCAGTTCTTC
TRBJ1-1 . few TRBV20-1 CSASRVMNTEAFF TGCAGTGCTAGTCGGGTCATGAACACTGAAGCTTTCTTT
TRBJ1-5 . . TRBV7-2 CASSLVPGPRPQHF TGTGCCAGCAGCTTAGTTCCGGGGCCACGGCCCCAGCATTTT
TRBJ2-5 . . TRBV20-1 CSASGRGGTQYF TGCAGTGCTAGTGGGAGGGGGGGGACCCAGTACTTC
TRBJ2-1 TRBD2 . TRBV4-3 CASSQGRAGGPDNEQFF TGCGCCAGCAGCCAGGGTAGAGCGGGGGGGCCGGACAATGAGCAGTTCTTC
TRBJ2-7 . . TRBV10-2 CATGDSGLFEQYF TGTGCCACGGGGGACAGCGGGTTATTCGAGCAGTACTTC
TRBJ2-5 . few TRBV5-6 CASSRTGTGETQYF TGTGCCAGCAGCCGCACGGGGACGGGAGAGACCCAGTACTTC
TRBJ2-3 . . TRBV4-1 CASSGETVQGGTDTQYF TGCGCCAGCAGCGGAGAGACAGTCCAGGGCGGCACAGATACGCAGTATTTT
TRBJ1-4 . few TRBV28 CASSFQGNEKLFF TGTGCCAGCAGTTTCCAGGGGAATGAAAAACTGTTTTTT
TRBJ1-5 . . TRBV7-3 CASSFSGIGNQPQHF TGTGCCAGCAGCTTTTCGGGGATTGGCAATCAGCCCCAGCATTTT
TRBJ2-3 . . TRBV29-1 CSVRGSSTDTQYF TGCAGCGTGCGGGGCAGTAGCACAGATACGCAGTATTTT
TRBJ2-3 . . TRBV12-3/TRBV12-4 CASSLKVDTDTQYF TGTGCCAGCAGTTTAAAGGTGGACACAGATACGCAGTATTTT
TRBJ2-7 TRBD1 few TRBV4-3 CASSQDFQDRYEQYF TGCGCCAGCAGCCAAGATTTCCAGGACAGGTACGAGCAGTACTTC
TRBJ1-2 . many TRBV24-1 CATEGNYGYTF TGTGCCACCGAGGGTAACTATGGCTACACCTTC